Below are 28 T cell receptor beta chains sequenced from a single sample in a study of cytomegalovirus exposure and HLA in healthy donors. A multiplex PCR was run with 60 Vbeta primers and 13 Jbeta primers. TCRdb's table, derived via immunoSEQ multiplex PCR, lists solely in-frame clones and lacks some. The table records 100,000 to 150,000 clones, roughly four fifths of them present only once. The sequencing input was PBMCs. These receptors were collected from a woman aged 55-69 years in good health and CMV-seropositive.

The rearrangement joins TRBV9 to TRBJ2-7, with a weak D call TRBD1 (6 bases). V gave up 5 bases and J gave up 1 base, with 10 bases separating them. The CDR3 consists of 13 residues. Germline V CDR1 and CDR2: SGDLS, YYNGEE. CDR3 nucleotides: TGTGCCAGCAGTATAGGGGGATCCTACGAGCAGTACTTC. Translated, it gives CASSIGGSYEQYF.

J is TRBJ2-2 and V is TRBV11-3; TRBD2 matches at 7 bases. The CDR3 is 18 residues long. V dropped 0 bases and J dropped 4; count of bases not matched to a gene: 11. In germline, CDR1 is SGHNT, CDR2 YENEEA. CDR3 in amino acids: CASSLDQAGSSATGELFF. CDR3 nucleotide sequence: TGTGCCAGCAGCTTAGATCAAGCGGGAAGCTCGGCCACCGGGGAGCTGTTTTTT. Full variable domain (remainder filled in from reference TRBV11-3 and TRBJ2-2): EAGVVQSPRYKIIEKKQPVAFWCNPISGHNTLYWYLQNLGQGPELLIRYENEEAVDDSQLPKDRFSAERLKGVDSTLKIQPAELGDSAVYLCASSLDQAGSSATGELFFGEGSRLTVL.

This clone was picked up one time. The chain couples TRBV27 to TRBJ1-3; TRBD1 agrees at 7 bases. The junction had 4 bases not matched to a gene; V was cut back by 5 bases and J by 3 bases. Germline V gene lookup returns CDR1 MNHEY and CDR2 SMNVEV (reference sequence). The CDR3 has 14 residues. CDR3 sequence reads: CASSPQGVGNTIYF. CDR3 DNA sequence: TGTGCCAGCAGTCCGCAGGGGGTTGGAAACACCATATATTTT.

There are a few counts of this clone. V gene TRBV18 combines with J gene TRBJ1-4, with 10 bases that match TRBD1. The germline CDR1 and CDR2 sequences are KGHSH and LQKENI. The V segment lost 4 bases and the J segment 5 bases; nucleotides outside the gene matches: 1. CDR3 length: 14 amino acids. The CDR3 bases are TGTGCCAGCTCACGGACAGGGGGAAATGAAAAACTGTTTTTT. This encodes CASSRTGGNEKLFF.

The CDR3 DNA reads as TGTGCCAGCACCCGTAGCGGGAGTGGTTGGGAGACCCAGTACTTC. The encoded protein is CASTRSGSGWETQYF. The chain joins TRBV7-9 to TRBJ2-5, with 9 bases identical to TRBD2. The CDR3 is 15 amino acids. Germline loops: CDR1 SEHNR, CDR2 FQNEAQ (reference sequence). V lost 7 bases to trimming and J lost 5 bases; unmatched junction nucleotides: 11. The entire variable domain, with the rest obtained from reference TRBV7-9 and TRBJ2-5, is as follows: DTGVSQNPRHKITKRGQNVTFRCDPISEHNRLYWYRQTLGQGPEFLTYFQNEAQLEKSRLLSDRFSAERPKGSFSTLEIQRTEQGDSAMYLCASTRSGSGWETQYFGPGTRLLVL.

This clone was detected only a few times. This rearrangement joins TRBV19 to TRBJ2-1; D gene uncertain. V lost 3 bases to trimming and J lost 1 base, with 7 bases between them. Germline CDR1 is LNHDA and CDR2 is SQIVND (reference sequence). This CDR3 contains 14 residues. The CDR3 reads CASSIKHSYNEQFF. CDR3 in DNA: TGTGCCAGTAGTATTAAGCATTCCTACAATGAGCAGTTCTTC.

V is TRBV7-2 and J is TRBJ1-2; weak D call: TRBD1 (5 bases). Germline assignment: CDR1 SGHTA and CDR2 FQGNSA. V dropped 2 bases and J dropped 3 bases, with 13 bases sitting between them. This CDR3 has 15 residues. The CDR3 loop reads CASSLRARDYYGYTF. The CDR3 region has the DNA TGTGCCAGCAGCTTAAGGGCCAGGGACTACTATGGCTACACCTTC.

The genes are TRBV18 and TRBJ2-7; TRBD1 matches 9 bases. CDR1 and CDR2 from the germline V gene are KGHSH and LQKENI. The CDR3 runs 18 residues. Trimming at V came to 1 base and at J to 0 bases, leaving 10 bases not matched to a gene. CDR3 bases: TGTGCCAGCTCACCACTCGGAGGGGGACAGGGTATCTCCTACGAGCAGTACTTC. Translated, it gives CASSPLGGGQGISYEQYF.

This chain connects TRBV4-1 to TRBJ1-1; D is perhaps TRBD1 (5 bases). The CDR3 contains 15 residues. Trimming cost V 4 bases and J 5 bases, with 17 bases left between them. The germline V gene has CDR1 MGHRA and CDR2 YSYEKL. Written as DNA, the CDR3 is TGCGCCAGCAGCCTAGAAGTCGATGCAGGGACTGAAGCTTTCTTT. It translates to CASSLEVDAGTEAFF.

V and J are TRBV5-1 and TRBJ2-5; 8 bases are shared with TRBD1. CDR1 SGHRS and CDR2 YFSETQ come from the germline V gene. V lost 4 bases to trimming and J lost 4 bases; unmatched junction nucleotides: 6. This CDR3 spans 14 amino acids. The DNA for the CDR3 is TGCGCCAGCAGCCCGGCCGGACAGGGAGAGACCCAGTACTTC. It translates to CASSPAGQGETQYF.

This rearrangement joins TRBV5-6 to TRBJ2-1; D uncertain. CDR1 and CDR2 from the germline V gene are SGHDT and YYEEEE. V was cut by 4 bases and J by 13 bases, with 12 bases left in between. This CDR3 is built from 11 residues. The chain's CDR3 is CASSPGDVQFF. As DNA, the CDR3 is TGTGCCAGCAGCCCCGGTGATGTTCAGTTCTTC.

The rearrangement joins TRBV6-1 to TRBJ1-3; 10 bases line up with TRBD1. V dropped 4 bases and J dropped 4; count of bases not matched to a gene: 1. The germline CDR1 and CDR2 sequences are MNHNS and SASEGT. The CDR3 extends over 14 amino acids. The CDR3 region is CASSGQGAGNTIYF. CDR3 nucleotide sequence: TGTGCCAGCAGTGGACAGGGGGCGGGAAACACCATATATTTT.

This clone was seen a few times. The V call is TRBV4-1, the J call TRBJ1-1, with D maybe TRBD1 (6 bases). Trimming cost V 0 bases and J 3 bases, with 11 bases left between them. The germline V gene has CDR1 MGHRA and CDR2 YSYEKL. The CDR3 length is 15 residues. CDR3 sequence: CASSQDRGGYTEAFF. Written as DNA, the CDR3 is TGCGCCAGCAGCCAAGATAGGGGGGGATACACTGAAGCTTTCTTT.

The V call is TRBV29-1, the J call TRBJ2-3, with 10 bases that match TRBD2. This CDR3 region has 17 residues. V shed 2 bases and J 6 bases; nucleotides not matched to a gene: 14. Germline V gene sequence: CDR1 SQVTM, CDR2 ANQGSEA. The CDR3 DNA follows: TGCAGCGTTGAATTGTTTTTGGCTAGCGGGAGAACGGATACGCAGTATTTT. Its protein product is CSVELFLASGRTDTQYF.

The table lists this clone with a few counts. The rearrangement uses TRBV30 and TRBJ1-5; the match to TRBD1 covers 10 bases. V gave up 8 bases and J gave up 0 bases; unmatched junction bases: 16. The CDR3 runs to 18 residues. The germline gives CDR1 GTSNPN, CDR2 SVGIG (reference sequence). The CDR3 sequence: CAATVGQGLFYSNQPQHF. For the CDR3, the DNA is TGTGCCGCAACGGTGGGACAGGGGCTATTTTATAGCAATCAGCCCCAGCATTTT.

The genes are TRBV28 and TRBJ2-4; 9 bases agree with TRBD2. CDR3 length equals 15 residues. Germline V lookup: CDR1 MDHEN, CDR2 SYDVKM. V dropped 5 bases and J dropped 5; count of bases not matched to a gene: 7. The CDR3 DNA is TGTGCCAGCAGTCTCACTTTAGCGGGAGAAAACATTCAGTACTTC. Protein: CASSLTLAGENIQYF.

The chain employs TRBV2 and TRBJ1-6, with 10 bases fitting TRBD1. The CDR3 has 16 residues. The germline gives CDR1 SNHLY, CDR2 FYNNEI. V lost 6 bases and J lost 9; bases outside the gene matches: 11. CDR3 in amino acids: CASSRTRTGGPSPLHF. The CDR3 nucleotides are TGTGCCAGCAGCCGTACCAGGACAGGGGGACCTTCACCCCTCCACTTT.

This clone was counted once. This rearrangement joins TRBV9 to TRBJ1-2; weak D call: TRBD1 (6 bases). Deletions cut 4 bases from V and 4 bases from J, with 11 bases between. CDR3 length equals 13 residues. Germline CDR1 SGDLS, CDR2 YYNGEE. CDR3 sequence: CASSQGGGYGYTF. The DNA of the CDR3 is TGTGCCAGCAGCCAAGGGGGTGGCTATGGCTACACCTTC.

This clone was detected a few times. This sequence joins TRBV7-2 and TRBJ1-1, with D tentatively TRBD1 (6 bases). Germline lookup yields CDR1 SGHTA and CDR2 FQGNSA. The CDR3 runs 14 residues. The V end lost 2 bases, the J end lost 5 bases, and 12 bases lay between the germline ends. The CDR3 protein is CASSLIERGTEAFF. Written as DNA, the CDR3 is TGTGCCAGCAGCTTAATAGAAAGGGGGACTGAAGCTTTCTTT.

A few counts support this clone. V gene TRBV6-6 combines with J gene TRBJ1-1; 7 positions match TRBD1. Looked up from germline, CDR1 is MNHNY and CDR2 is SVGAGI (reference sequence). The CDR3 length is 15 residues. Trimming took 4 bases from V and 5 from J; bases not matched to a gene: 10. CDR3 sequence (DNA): TGTGCCAGCAGTTTCTACAGGGGAGGTGAGACTGAAGCTTTCTTT. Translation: CASSFYRGGETEAFF.

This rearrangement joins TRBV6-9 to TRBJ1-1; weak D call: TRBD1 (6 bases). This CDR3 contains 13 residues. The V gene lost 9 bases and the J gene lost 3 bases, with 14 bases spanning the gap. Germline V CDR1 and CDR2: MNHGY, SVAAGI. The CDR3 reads CARSQGGDTEAFF. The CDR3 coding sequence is TGTGCCAGATCCCAAGGGGGGGACACTGAAGCTTTCTTT.

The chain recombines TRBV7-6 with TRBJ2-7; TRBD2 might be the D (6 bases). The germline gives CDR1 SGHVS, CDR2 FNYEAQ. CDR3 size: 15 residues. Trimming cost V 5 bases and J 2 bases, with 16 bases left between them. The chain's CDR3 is CASSPVGAGTYEQYF. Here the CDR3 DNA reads TGTGCCAGCAGCCCCGTCGGTGCGGGAACCTACGAGCAGTACTTC.

The CDR3 sequence: CASSLDTTRDNEQFF. The CDR3 nucleotides are TGTGCCAGCAGCCTAGACACCACGAGGGACAATGAGCAGTTCTTC. This rearrangement joins TRBV4-2 to TRBJ2-1; tentative D call: TRBD2 (5 bases). Trimming shortened V by 4 bases and J by 5 bases, and 15 bases separated the two germline ends. The CDR3 covers 15 residues. Germline V gene lookup returns CDR1 LGHNA and CDR2 YNFKEQ.

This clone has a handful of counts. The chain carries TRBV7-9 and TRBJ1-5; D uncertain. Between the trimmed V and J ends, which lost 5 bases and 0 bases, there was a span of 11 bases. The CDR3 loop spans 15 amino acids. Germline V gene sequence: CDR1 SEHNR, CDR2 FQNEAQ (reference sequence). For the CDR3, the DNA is TGTGCCAGCAGCCGAGGGTCAGTTAGCAATCAGCCCCAGCATTTT. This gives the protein CASSRGSVSNQPQHF. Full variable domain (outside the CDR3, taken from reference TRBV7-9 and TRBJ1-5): DTGVSQNPRHKITKRGQNVTFRCDPISEHNRLYWYRQTLGQGPEFLTYFQNEAQLEKSRLLSDRFSAERPKGSFSTLEIQRTEQGDSAMYLCASSRGSVSNQPQHFGDGTRLSIL.

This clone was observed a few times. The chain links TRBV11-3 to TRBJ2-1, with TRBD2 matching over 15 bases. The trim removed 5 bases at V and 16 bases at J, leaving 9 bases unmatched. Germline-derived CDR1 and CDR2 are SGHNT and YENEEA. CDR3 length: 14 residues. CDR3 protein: CASSTGLAGGPIFF. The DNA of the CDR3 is TGTGCCAGCAGCACTGGACTAGCGGGAGGGCCTATTTTCTTC.

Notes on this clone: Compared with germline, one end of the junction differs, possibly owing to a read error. CDR3 protein: CSSSSRGGQGAITDTQYF. Here the CDR3 DNA reads TGTTCCAGCAGCTCTAGAGGGGGACAGGGGGCCATCACAGATACGCAGTATTTT. The chain recombines TRBV7-9 with TRBJ2-3, with 12 bases matching TRBD1. The CDR3 runs to 18 residues. Germline CDR1 SEHNR, CDR2 FQNEAQ (reference sequence).

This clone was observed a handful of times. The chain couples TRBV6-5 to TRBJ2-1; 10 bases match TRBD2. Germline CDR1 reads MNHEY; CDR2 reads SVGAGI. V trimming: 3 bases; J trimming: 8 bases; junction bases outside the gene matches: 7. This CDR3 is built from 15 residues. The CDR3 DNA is TGTGCCAGCAGTTATCCTAGCGGGAGAAGGGATGAGCAGTTCTTC. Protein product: CASSYPSGRRDEQFF.

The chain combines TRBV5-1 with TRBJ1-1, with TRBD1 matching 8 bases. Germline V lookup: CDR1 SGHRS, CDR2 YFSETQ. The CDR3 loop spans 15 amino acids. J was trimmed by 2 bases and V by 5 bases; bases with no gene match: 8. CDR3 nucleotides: TGCGCCAGCAGGCGGCAGGGGGCGCCTAACACTGAAGCTTTCTTT. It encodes CASRRQGAPNTEAFF.